One and the same sample provided the 4 T cell receptor beta chains below, sequenced in a study of beta chain features in type 1 diabetes. Broader study findings: Type 1 diabetes patients had TCRB CDR3s that were shorter (moderately but significantly so) in all four CD4+ subsets.

What these receptors recognize is not known. As every portion of the isolated RNA was reverse transcribed, the sequencing read expressed TCRB transcripts. Assay: immunoSEQ multiplex PCR; the TCRdb copy retains only in-frame clones and omits some. The data contain under 850,000 clones, 10% to 15% of them singletons. Material: naive CD4+ T cells from blood. The receptor set was obtained from a man aged 18 to 30 with type 1 diabetes.

This chain joins TRBV28 and TRBJ2-3, with D unresolved. CDR1 and CDR2 from the germline V gene are MDHEN and SYDVKM. This CDR3 is built from 14 residues. Trimming took 6 bases from V and 3 from J, leaving 13 bases between them. This chain's CDR3 is CASSQVGRTDTQYF. The DNA of the CDR3 is TGTGCCAGCAGCCAAGTGGGCCGGACAGATACGCAGTATTTT.

There are a few counts of this clone. The chain has TRBV18 and TRBJ2-1, with unresolved D. The length of the CDR3 is 15 residues. CDR1 KGHSH and CDR2 LQKENI come from the germline V gene. V was pared by 3 bases and J by 7 bases, with 16 bases between. In nucleotides, the CDR3 is TGTGCCAGCTCACCCTTAGGTGGTCAAGAGAATGAGCAGTTCTTC. As protein: CASSPLGGQENEQFF. The complete variable domain, with remaining parts taken from reference TRBV18 and TRBJ2-1, reads NAGVMQNPRHLVRRRGQEARLRCSPMKGHSHVYWYRQLPEEGLKFMVYLQKENIIDESGMPKERFSAEFPKEGPSILRIQQVVRGDSAAYFCASSPLGGQENEQFFGPGTRLTVL.

This sequence joins TRBV7-2 and TRBJ2-4, with D possibly TRBD2 on 5 matching bases. The V gene's germline CDR1 is SGHTA and CDR2 FQGNSA. V shed 5 bases and J shed 7 bases, with 12 bases lying between them. The CDR3 loop spans 13 amino acids. CDR3 region: CASSPGEINIQYF. The CDR3 DNA reads TGTGCCAGCAGCCCCGGGGAAATTAACATTCAGTACTTC.

This clone has only a few counts. The V gene is TRBV25-1, the J gene TRBJ1-1; 8 nucleotides line up with TRBD1. V shed 0 bases and J 7 bases; nucleotides not matched to a gene: 4. Germline V gene lookup returns CDR1 MGHDK and CDR2 SYGVNS. This CDR3 is built from 14 residues. CDR3 bases: TGTGCCAGCAGTGAATATCCGGACAGGGATGAAGCTTTCTTT. Translation: CASSEYPDRDEAFF.